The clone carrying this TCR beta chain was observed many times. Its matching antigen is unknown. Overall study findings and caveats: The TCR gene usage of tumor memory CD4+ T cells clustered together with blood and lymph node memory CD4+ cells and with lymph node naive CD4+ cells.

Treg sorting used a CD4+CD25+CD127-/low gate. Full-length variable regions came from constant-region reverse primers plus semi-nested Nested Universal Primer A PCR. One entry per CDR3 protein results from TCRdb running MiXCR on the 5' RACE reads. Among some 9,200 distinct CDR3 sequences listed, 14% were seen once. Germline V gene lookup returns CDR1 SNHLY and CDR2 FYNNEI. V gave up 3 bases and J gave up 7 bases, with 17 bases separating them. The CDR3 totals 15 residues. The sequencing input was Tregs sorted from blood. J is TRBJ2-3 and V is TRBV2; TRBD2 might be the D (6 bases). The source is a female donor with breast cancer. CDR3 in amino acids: CASSELGGSGNTQYF. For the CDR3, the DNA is TGTGCCAGCAGTGAGTTGGGGGGAAGTGGAAATACGCAGTATTTT.